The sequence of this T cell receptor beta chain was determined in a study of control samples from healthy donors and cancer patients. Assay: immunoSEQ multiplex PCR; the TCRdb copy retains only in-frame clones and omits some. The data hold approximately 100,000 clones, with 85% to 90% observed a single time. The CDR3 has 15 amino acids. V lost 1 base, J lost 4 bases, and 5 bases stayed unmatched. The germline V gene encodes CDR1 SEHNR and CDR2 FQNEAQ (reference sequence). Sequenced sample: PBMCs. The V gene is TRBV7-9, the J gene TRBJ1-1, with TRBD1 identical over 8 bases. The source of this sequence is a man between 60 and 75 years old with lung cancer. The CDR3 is CASSLGGRGPTEAFF. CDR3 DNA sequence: TGTGCCAGCAGCTTAGGAGGCAGGGGGCCCACTGAAGCTTTCTTT.